Listed below are T cell receptor beta chains from one sample, sequenced in a study of cytomegalovirus exposure and HLA in healthy donors. Produced via immunoSEQ multiplex PCR; TCRdb's table is partial and in-frame only. Here the sample spans 110,000 or so clones, 74% being singletons. The sequencing input was PBMCs. These receptors were taken from a human donor in good health. Each CDR3 is given with its conserved first and last residue. Each record gives: clone size, J gene, D gene, V gene, CDR3 protein, CDR3 DNA. D genes are given only for firm matches. Expanded clones get a size class; other rows say once, few or many, or leave the size out.

abundance: .
j_gene: TRBJ1-2
d_gene: TRBD1
v_gene: TRBV27
CDR3aa: CASRPQGESGYTF
CDR3nt: TGTGCCAGCAGACCGCAGGGGGAAAGCGGCTACACCTTC

abundance: .
j_gene: TRBJ2-4
d_gene: .
v_gene: TRBV4-1
CDR3aa: CASSQVGRYLAKNIQYF
CDR3nt: TGCGCCAGCAGCCAAGTGGGGAGGTACTTAGCCAAAAACATTCAGTACTTC

abundance: .
j_gene: TRBJ1-1
d_gene: .
v_gene: TRBV28
CDR3aa: CASRPGGRLNTEAFF
CDR3nt: TGTGCCAGCAGGCCTGGCGGAAGGTTGAACACTGAAGCTTTCTTT

abundance: .
j_gene: TRBJ1-3
d_gene: TRBD1
v_gene: TRBV29-1
CDR3aa: CSVVTGVGNTIYF
CDR3nt: TGCAGCGTTGTCACAGGGGTTGGAAACACCATATATTTT

abundance: .
j_gene: TRBJ1-2
d_gene: TRBD1
v_gene: TRBV5-1
CDR3aa: CASSLGTGEYGYTF
CDR3nt: TGCGCCAGCAGCTTGGGGACAGGGGAGTATGGCTACACCTTC

abundance: once
j_gene: TRBJ2-6
d_gene: TRBD1
v_gene: TRBV5-1
CDR3aa: CASSFTGAGANVLTF
CDR3nt: TGCGCCAGCAGCTTTACAGGGGCCGGGGCCAACGTCCTGACTTTC

abundance: few
j_gene: TRBJ2-1
d_gene: TRBD1
v_gene: TRBV28
CDR3aa: CASSSPLGQGVYNEQFF
CDR3nt: TGTGCCAGCAGTTCGCCCCTGGGACAGGGAGTCTACAATGAGCAGTTCTTC

abundance: .
j_gene: TRBJ2-1
d_gene: .
v_gene: TRBV4-1
CDR3aa: CASSQVSGWGAYNEQFF
CDR3nt: TGCGCCAGCAGCCAAGTGAGTGGGTGGGGAGCCTACAATGAGCAGTTCTTC

abundance: .
j_gene: TRBJ2-7
d_gene: TRBD1
v_gene: TRBV7-9
CDR3aa: CSSSSQGARSSYEQYF
CDR3nt: TGTTCCAGCAGCTCCCAGGGGGCTCGGAGCTCCTACGAGCAGTACTTC

abundance: few
j_gene: TRBJ2-2
d_gene: .
v_gene: TRBV10-1
CDR3aa: CASSDGGVDTGELFF
CDR3nt: TGCGCCAGCAGTGACGGCGGAGTTGACACCGGGGAGCTGTTTTTT

abundance: few
j_gene: TRBJ1-4
d_gene: TRBD1
v_gene: TRBV28
CDR3aa: CASSLQGAREKLFF
CDR3nt: TGTGCCAGCAGTTTACAGGGGGCGCGCGAAAAACTGTTTTTT

abundance: .
j_gene: TRBJ1-2
d_gene: TRBD1
v_gene: TRBV6-5
CDR3aa: CASSYDRASGYTF
CDR3nt: TGTGCCAGCAGTTATGACAGGGCTTCTGGCTACACCTTC

abundance: .
j_gene: TRBJ2-5
d_gene: .
v_gene: TRBV28
CDR3aa: CASSLPTELASETQYF
CDR3nt: TGTGCCAGCAGTTTACCTACCGAACTAGCTTCGGAGACCCAGTACTTC

abundance: .
j_gene: TRBJ1-4
d_gene: .
v_gene: TRBV6-6
CDR3aa: CASSLWGPEKLFF
CDR3nt: TGTGCCAGCAGTTTATGGGGCCCTGAAAAACTGTTTTTT

abundance: .
j_gene: TRBJ2-5
d_gene: .
v_gene: TRBV11-2
CDR3aa: CASSLDLPVRGETQYF
CDR3nt: TGTGCCAGCAGCTTAGATCTCCCCGTAAGGGGAGAGACCCAGTACTTC

abundance: .
j_gene: TRBJ2-1
d_gene: .
v_gene: TRBV25-1
CDR3aa: CARRVSRPTYNEQFF
CDR3nt: TGTGCCAGGCGGGTCTCCCGGCCGACCTACAATGAGCAGTTCTTC

abundance: once
j_gene: TRBJ2-4
d_gene: TRBD2
v_gene: TRBV4-2
CDR3aa: CASSQDGTSGRKAKNIQYF
CDR3nt: TGTGCCAGCAGCCAAGATGGGACTAGCGGGAGAAAGGCCAAAAACATTCAGTACTTC

abundance: few
j_gene: TRBJ2-2
d_gene: TRBD2
v_gene: TRBV7-2
CDR3aa: CASSLGYRGGRRSGELFF
CDR3nt: TGTGCCAGCAGCTTAGGATATCGGGGGGGGCGGAGGAGCGGGGAGCTGTTTTTT

abundance: .
j_gene: TRBJ1-1
d_gene: .
v_gene: TRBV10-2
CDR3aa: CASALRGGGANTEAFF
CDR3nt: TGCGCCAGCGCCTTGCGGGGGGGCGGGGCTAACACTGAAGCTTTCTTT

abundance: .
j_gene: TRBJ1-5
d_gene: .
v_gene: TRBV28
CDR3aa: CASSFPGNQPQHF
CDR3nt: TGTGCCAGCAGTTTCCCCGGCAATCAGCCCCAGCATTTT

abundance: .
j_gene: TRBJ2-7
d_gene: TRBD2
v_gene: TRBV6-4
CDR3aa: CASSDSKMFLAGPYEQYF
CDR3nt: TGTGCCAGCAGTGACTCGAAGATGTTCCTAGCGGGACCCTACGAGCAGTACTTC

abundance: .
j_gene: TRBJ2-2
d_gene: .
v_gene: TRBV11-2
CDR3aa: CASSLYGQNTGELFF
CDR3nt: TGTGCCAGCAGCTTATATGGGCAGAACACCGGGGAGCTGTTTTTT

abundance: few
j_gene: TRBJ2-2
d_gene: TRBD1
v_gene: TRBV2
CDR3aa: CASRMGQGYTGELFF
CDR3nt: TGTGCCAGCAGAATGGGACAGGGGTACACCGGGGAGCTGTTTTTT

abundance: .
j_gene: TRBJ2-5
d_gene: .
v_gene: TRBV6-5
CDR3aa: CASSEEETQYF
CDR3nt: TGTGCCAGCAGTGAAGAGGAGACCCAGTACTTC

abundance: .
j_gene: TRBJ2-7
d_gene: .
v_gene: TRBV30
CDR3aa: CAWSVSSGYEQYF
CDR3nt: TGTGCCTGGAGTGTATCAAGCGGATACGAGCAGTACTTC

abundance: .
j_gene: TRBJ2-7
d_gene: .
v_gene: TRBV6-5
CDR3aa: CASSRGYTYEQYF
CDR3nt: TGTGCCAGCAGTCGGGGGTATACCTACGAGCAGTACTTC

abundance: .
j_gene: TRBJ1-5
d_gene: TRBD1
v_gene: TRBV6-5
CDR3aa: CASIGDRWVNQPQHF
CDR3nt: TGTGCCAGCATAGGGGACAGGTGGGTCAATCAGCCCCAGCATTTT